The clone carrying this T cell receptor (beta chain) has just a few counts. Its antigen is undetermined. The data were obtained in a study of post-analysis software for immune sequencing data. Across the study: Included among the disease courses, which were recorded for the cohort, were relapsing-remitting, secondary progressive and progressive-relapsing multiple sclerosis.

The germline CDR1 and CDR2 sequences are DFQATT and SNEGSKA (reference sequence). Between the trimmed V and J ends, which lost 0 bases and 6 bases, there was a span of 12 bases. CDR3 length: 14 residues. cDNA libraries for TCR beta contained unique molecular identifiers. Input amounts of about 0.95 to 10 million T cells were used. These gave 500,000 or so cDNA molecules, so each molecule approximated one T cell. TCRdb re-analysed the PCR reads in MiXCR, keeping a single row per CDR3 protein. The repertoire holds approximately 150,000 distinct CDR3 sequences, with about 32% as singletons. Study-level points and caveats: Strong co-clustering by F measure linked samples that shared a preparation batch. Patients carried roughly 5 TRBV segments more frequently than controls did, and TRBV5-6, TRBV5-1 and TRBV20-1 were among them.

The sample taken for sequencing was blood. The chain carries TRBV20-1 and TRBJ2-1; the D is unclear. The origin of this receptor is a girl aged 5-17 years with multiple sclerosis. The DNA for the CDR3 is TGCAGTGCTAGAGATCCACCCGGGCTCAATGAGCAGTTCTTC. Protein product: CSARDPPGLNEQFF.